The 29 T cell receptor beta chains below come from one sample, sequenced in a study of CD8+CD57+ T cells in acquired aplastic anemia. The template for TCR beta VDJ and CDR3 sequence profiling was genomic DNA. TCRdb re-called the reads with MiXCR, one entry per CDR3 protein. Of fewer than 200,000 distinct CDR3 sequences in the sample, over 55% were seen once. It was patients with CD8+CD57+ cell expansion by flow cytometry who were chosen for sequencing. The sample taken for sequencing was sorted CD4+, CD8+, or CD8+CD57+ T cells (not recorded which) from PBMCs. The receptors shown here come from a human donor with aplastic anemia.

The chain employs TRBV5-1 and TRBJ2-7; 8 nucleotides match TRBD2. This CDR3 contains 15 residues. Looked up from germline, CDR1 is SGHRS and CDR2 is YFSETQ. The junction had 11 bases not matched to a gene; V was cut back by 5 bases and J by 4 bases. In nucleotides, the CDR3 is TGCGCCAGCAGACTGGCGGGGGGCCCAATTTACGAGCAGTACTTC. This sequence encodes CASRLAGGPIYEQYF.

J is TRBJ1-5 and V is TRBV24-1, with TRBD1 matching 8 bases. The V and J ends lost 10 bases and 5 bases, in that order; junction bases with no gene match: 6. CDR1 KGHDR and CDR2 SFDVKD come from the germline V gene. CDR3 length: 13 residues. The CDR3: CATRPGGYQPQHF. The CDR3 region has the DNA TGTGCCACTCGGCCAGGGGGCTATCAGCCCCAGCATTTT.

The chain combines TRBV5-1 with TRBJ1-2; D gene ambiguous. CDR3 length equals 15 residues. CDR1 is SGHRS and CDR2 is YFSETQ in the germline V gene. Trimming left V 3 bases short and J 1 base short, with 13 bases between. As DNA, the CDR3 is TGCGCCAGCAGCTCAAACACCTGGAATAACTATGGCTACACCTTC. Its translation is CASSSNTWNNYGYTF.

This sequence joins TRBV25-1 and TRBJ2-1; D is uncertain. Trimming stripped 7 bases from V and 5 bases from J, with 15 bases between. The CDR3 is made up of 14 amino acids. Germline loops: CDR1 MGHDK, CDR2 SYGVNS. The chain's CDR3 is CASTHQTHNNEQFF. The DNA of the CDR3 is TGTGCCAGCACCCACCAGACACACAACAATGAGCAGTTCTTC. The whole variable domain, remainder taken from reference TRBV25-1 and TRBJ2-1, is EADIYQTPRYLVIGTGKKITLECSQTMGHDKMYWYQQDPGMELHLIHYSYGVNSTEKGDLSSESTVSRIRTEHFPLTLESARPSHTSQYLCASTHQTHNNEQFFGPGTRLTVL.

V usage is TRBV7-9 and J usage is TRBJ2-7; 11 nucleotides match TRBD2. The CDR3 sequence is 15 residues long. Unmatched junction bases numbered 7, after V lost 5 bases and J lost 4 bases. Germline loops: CDR1 SEHNR, CDR2 FQNEAQ (reference sequence). CDR3 DNA sequence: TGTGCCAGCAGCCTGCGACTAGCGGGACCTTACGAGCAGTACTTC. Its protein product is CASSLRLAGPYEQYF.

The chain joins TRBV15 to TRBJ1-3; D gene ambiguous. Trimming stripped 1 base from V and 2 bases from J, with 12 bases between. The CDR3 loop spans 16 amino acids. Germline V gives CDR1 LNHNV, CDR2 YYDKDF (reference sequence). The CDR3 DNA is TGTGCCACCAGCAGAGGAGGCACGAAGGCTGGAAACACCATATATTTT. It translates to CATSRGGTKAGNTIYF. Variable domain in full (rest from reference TRBV15 and TRBJ1-3): DAMVIQNPRYQVTQFGKPVTLSCSQTLNHNVMYWYQQKSSQAPKLLFHYYDKDFNNEADTPDNFQSRRPNTSFCFLDIRSPGLGDTAMYLCATSRGGTKAGNTIYFGEGSWLTVV.

The rearrangement uses TRBV5-1 and TRBJ2-4; 8 bases match TRBD2. The CDR3 totals 15 residues. Germline trimming cut 4 bases from V and 7 bases from J; bases unmatched to any gene: 10. Germline values: CDR1 SGHRS, CDR2 YFSETQ. In DNA, the CDR3 is TGCGCCAGCAGCCCCATGGGACTAGGGAGGAACATTCAGTACTTC. Amino acids: CASSPMGLGRNIQYF.

A remark on this clonotype: A read error may account for a junction end that differs from germline. The CDR3 region is CASSLARGREKLFF. The CDR3 coding sequence is TGTGCCAGCAGCCTCGCCCGGGGGAGGGAAAAACTGTTTTTC. V usage is TRBV7-9 and J usage is TRBJ1-4; D might be TRBD1 (5 bases). CDR3 length: 14 amino acids. The germline V gene encodes CDR1 SEHNR and CDR2 FQNEAQ (reference sequence).

J is TRBJ1-2 and V is TRBV10-3; TRBD1 is a possible D gene (5 bases). The CDR3 length is 13 residues. The germline V and J ends were trimmed by 4 bases and 6 bases, with 12 bases remaining between them. Germline values: CDR1 ENHRY, CDR2 SYGVKD. CDR3 protein: CAISAIQGNGYTF. Here the CDR3 DNA reads TGTGCCATCAGTGCCATTCAGGGCAATGGCTACACCTTC.

J is TRBJ1-2 and V is TRBV7-9; 7 bases line up with TRBD1. The CDR3 is 13 amino acids. CDR1 and CDR2 (germline): SEHNR, FQNEAQ (reference sequence). V was clipped by 5 bases and J by 6 bases; unmatched bases: 6. CDR3 sequence (DNA): TGTGCCAGCAGCAAGGGGGCAGAAGATGGCTACACCTTC. This gives the protein CASSKGAEDGYTF. Drawing the rest from reference TRBV7-9 and TRBJ1-2, the complete variable domain is DTGVSQNPRHKITKRGQNVTFRCDPISEHNRLYWYRQTLGQGPEFLTYFQNEAQLEKSRLLSDRFSAERPKGSFSTLEIQRTEQGDSAMYLCASSKGAEDGYTFGSGTRLTVV.

V usage is TRBV2 and J usage is TRBJ2-2, with a tentative D call TRBD2 (5 bases). Germline V gives CDR1 SNHLY, CDR2 FYNNEI. The V end lost 5 bases, the J end lost 6 bases, and 16 bases lay between the germline ends. CDR3 length: 15 residues. CDR3 sequence reads: CASSINQRLPGELFF. The CDR3 DNA reads TGTGCCAGCAGTATCAACCAACGACTACCCGGGGAGCTGTTTTTT.

The chain carries TRBV5-1 and TRBJ2-7, with TRBD1 identical over 9 bases. The germline CDR1 and CDR2 sequences are SGHRS and YFSETQ. With 0 bases clipped from V and 7 bases from J, the junction kept 5 bases outside the gene matches. This CDR3 has 14 residues. CDR3 bases: TGCGCCAGCAGCTTGGACAGGGGGCCGGATGAGCAGTACTTC. Translation gives CASSLDRGPDEQYF.

The chain is built from TRBV10-3 and TRBJ1-1; D is unresolved. This CDR3 region has 12 residues. The germline V gene has CDR1 ENHRY and CDR2 SYGVKD. V was trimmed by 6 bases and J by 5 bases, leaving 10 bases between them. The CDR3 DNA is TGTGCCATCAGGCAAGGTGAAACTGAAGCTTTCTTT. Its protein product is CAIRQGETEAFF.

To note about this clonotype: This clone may be a read error of a much larger clone one base away. The CDR3 carries no conserved terminal phenylalanine or tryptophan, so it likely arises from a read error. The rearrangement links TRBV6-4 to TRBJ1-5; D unclear. The CDR3 contains 15 residues. Germline V gene lookup returns CDR1 MRHNA and CDR2 SNTAGT. Trimming took off 3 bases at V and 1 base at J, with 10 bases between the two ends. The CDR3 bases are TGTGCCAGCAGTGATAACGGAGACAGCAATCAGCCCCAGCATTCT. It yields the protein CASSDNGDSNQPQHS.

The CDR3 DNA reads as TGCAGTGCTAGAGAGAGTATGCGGGCAGGGAGCAATCAGCCCCAGCATTTT. It is translated as CSARESMRAGSNQPQHF. The rearrangement uses TRBV20-1 and TRBJ1-5; D may be TRBD1 (5 bases). The CDR3 totals 17 residues. V was cut by 0 bases and J by 1 base, with 16 bases left in between. CDR1 is DFQATT, CDR2 SNEGSKA, per germline (reference sequence).

Worth noting for this clonotype: One junction end disagrees with the germline gene, perhaps due to a read error. J is TRBJ1-2 and V is TRBV19, with TRBD1 identical over 9 bases. There are 13 residues in the CDR3. Germline lookup yields CDR1 LNHDA and CDR2 SQIVND (reference sequence). CDR3 sequence: CASSIPGTGTNAF. Here the CDR3 DNA reads TGTGCCAGTAGTATACCCGGGACAGGGACCAACGCCTTC.

There are many counts of this clonotype. The chain carries TRBV6-4 and TRBJ2-2; a possible D gene is TRBD1 (6 bases). Germline CDR1 is MRHNA and CDR2 is SNTAGT. Deletions cut 0 bases from V and 1 base from J, with 6 bases between. This CDR3 comprises 15 residues. This chain's CDR3 is CASSDSGQNTGELFF. Here the CDR3 DNA reads TGTGCCAGCAGTGACTCGGGACAGAACACCGGGGAGCTGTTTTTT.

This clonotype was detected once. The rearrangement links TRBV24-1 to TRBJ1-6; D is ambiguous. Looked up from germline, CDR1 is KGHDR and CDR2 is SFDVKD. The CDR3 has 13 residues. The germline V and J ends were trimmed by 4 bases and 6 bases, with 6 bases remaining between them. CDR3 nucleotides: TGTGCCACCAGTGACCGCCTTAATTCACCCCTCCACTTT. Its protein is CATSDRLNSPLHF.

V usage is TRBV29-1 and J usage is TRBJ2-7, with D maybe TRBD2 (5 bases). V lost 3 bases and J 3 bases, leaving 9 bases between the germline ends. The CDR3 sequence is 12 residues long. The V gene's germline CDR1 is SQVTM and CDR2 ANQGSEA. The CDR3 DNA follows: TGCAGCGTTGACGGAGAGGGCTACGAGCAGTACTTC. This gives the protein CSVDGEGYEQYF.

This clonotype was seen a handful of times. The CDR3 does not close with the conserved phenylalanine or tryptophan, likely indicating a read error. No DNA is shown, since the ends of the CDR3 on it are uncertain; the CDR3 is the one TCRdb lists. This chain links TRBV2 with TRBJ2-5; TRBD2 was called by the table and not checked on the DNA. Termini included, the CDR3 measures 15 amino acids. From germline, CDR1 is SNHLY and CDR2 FYNNEI. CDR3 loop: CASRGLLAGAPGGLA.

This clonotype was counted many times. The gene calls are TRBV9 and TRBJ2-3, with D perhaps matching TRBD1 (7 bases). The germline CDR1 and CDR2 sequences are SGDLS and YYNGEE. V was shortened by 1 base and J by 0 bases, with 12 bases between the two germline ends. This CDR3 has 16 residues. CDR3: CASSVWQGGSTDTQYF. The CDR3 bases are TGTGCCAGCAGCGTATGGCAGGGGGGTAGCACAGATACGCAGTATTTT.

Comments on this clonotype: A read error may account for a junction end that differs from germline. The genes are TRBV2 and TRBJ1-6; no reliable D call. The CDR3 spans 14 residues. The V gene's germline CDR1 is SNHLY and CDR2 FYNNEI. CDR3: CASSENLYNSPLHF. The DNA for the CDR3 is TGTGCTAGCAGTGAAAACCTATATAATTCACCCCTCCACTTT.

About this clonotype itself: One junction end disagrees with the germline gene, perhaps due to a read error. V and J are TRBV7-2 and TRBJ2-1; a weak D match, TRBD2 (6 bases). The germline V gene encodes CDR1 SGHTA and CDR2 FQGNSA. The CDR3 extends over 14 amino acids. CDR3 amino acids: CASSLAGLNNKQFF. CDR3 coding DNA: TGTGCCAGCAGCTTGGCTGGACTAAACAATAAGCAGTTCTTC.

The chain carries TRBV7-8 and TRBJ2-7; TRBD1 aligns across 9 bases. CDR1 is SGHVS and CDR2 is FQNEAQ in the germline V gene. The CDR3 loop spans 15 amino acids. The J segment lost 0 bases and the V segment lost 2 bases, leaving 2 bases of the junction unmatched. As DNA, the CDR3 is TGTGCCAGCAGCTTAACGGACAGGGGCTCCTACGAGCAGTACTTC. The encoded protein is CASSLTDRGSYEQYF.

The chain employs TRBV20-1 and TRBJ2-7; D possibly corresponds to TRBD1 (5 bases). This CDR3 contains 11 residues. Germline CDR1 and CDR2: DFQATT and SNEGSKA (reference sequence). The germline V and J ends were trimmed by 7 bases and 1 base, with 8 bases remaining between them. CDR3 nucleotide sequence: TGCAGTGTGGCAGGGTCCTACGAGCAGTACTTC. Residues: CSVAGSYEQYF.

At least ten counts were recorded for this clonotype. V gene TRBV28 combines with J gene TRBJ2-7, with TRBD2 matching 10 bases. The CDR3 totals 16 residues. V shed 3 bases, J shed 4 bases, and the junction held 9 bases outside the gene matches. CDR1 is MDHEN and CDR2 is SYDVKM in the germline V gene. CDR3 loop: CASSFLRGLAAYEQYF. The CDR3 nucleotides are TGTGCCAGCAGTTTCCTCCGTGGACTAGCGGCGTACGAGCAGTACTTC. The full variable domain, rest sourced from reference TRBV28 and TRBJ2-7, is DVKVTQSSRYLVKRTGEKVFLECVQDMDHENMFWYRQDPGLGLRLIYFSYDVKMKEKGDIPEGYSVSREKKERFSLILESASTNQTSMYLCASSFLRGLAAYEQYFGPGTRLTVT.

This sequence joins TRBV7-2 and TRBJ2-1; 12 positions match TRBD2. The CDR3 consists of 15 residues. Trimming removed 5 bases from V and 5 bases from J; junction bases left unmatched: 4. The V gene's germline CDR1 is SGHTA and CDR2 FQGNSA. The CDR3 nucleotides are TGTGCCAGCAGCCCCAGACTAGCGGGAGACAATGAGCAGTTCTTC. Its translation is CASSPRLAGDNEQFF.

This clonotype was picked up many times. This chain uses TRBV2 with TRBJ1-6, with TRBD1 as a possible D gene (5 bases). Trimming cost V 3 bases and J 7 bases, with 19 bases left between them. This CDR3 comprises 17 residues. Germline CDR1 reads SNHLY; CDR2 reads FYNNEI. The DNA for the CDR3 is TGTGCCAGCAGTGACACCGCGGCGACAGTTAGCAATTCACCCCTCCACTTT. Translation gives CASSDTAATVSNSPLHF. Full variable domain (outside the CDR3, taken from reference TRBV2 and TRBJ1-6): EPEVTQTPSHQVTQMGQEVILRCVPISNHLYFYWYRQILGQKVEFLVSFYNNEISEKSEIFDDQFSVERPDGSNFTLKIRSTKLEDSAMYFCASSDTAATVSNSPLHFGNGTRLTVT.

The chain uses TRBV10-1 and TRBJ2-3; D perhaps matches TRBD2 (6 bases). The germline V and J ends were trimmed by 5 bases and 4 bases, with 19 bases remaining between them. Per the germline V gene, CDR1 is WNHNN and CDR2 is SYGVQD (reference sequence). The CDR3 sequence is 16 residues long. The CDR3 loop reads CASSSMGLMDADTQYF. The CDR3 nucleotides read TGCGCCAGCAGTAGTATGGGACTCATGGATGCAGATACGCAGTATTTT.